The 12 T cell receptor beta chains presented below share a single source sample, sequenced in a study of radiotherapy plus CTLA-4 blockade in lung cancer. Using immunoSEQ multiplex PCR, the repertoire was profiled, and TCRdb retains in-frame clones only, with some absent. In the table there are approximately 28,000 clones, around 80% of which are singletons. The sample here was peripheral blood, taken from a patient treated with radiotherapy plus ipilimumab. The receptors stem from a human donor with non-small cell lung cancer that progressed on radiotherapy plus ipilimumab.

This clone has just a few counts. This chain connects TRBV19 to TRBJ2-2; D possibly corresponds to TRBD2 (6 bases). CDR1 is LNHDA, CDR2 SQIVND, per germline (reference sequence). The CDR3 is 13 amino acids. Between the trimmed V and J ends, which lost 4 bases and 3 bases, there was a span of 6 bases. The CDR3 bases are TGTGCCAGTAGTAGGGACTACACCGGGGAGCTGTTTTTT. Protein: CASSRDYTGELFF.

The CDR3 DNA follows: TGTGCCAGCAGCTTAGTTCGGGGCGGCGGTGGCTACACCTTC. This codes for CASSLVRGGGGYTF. The V and J genes are TRBV7-8 and TRBJ1-2; weak D call: TRBD1 (5 bases). The ends were cut back, 1 base at V and 7 bases at J, with 13 bases in the middle. The CDR3 has 14 residues. Per the germline V gene, CDR1 is SGHVS and CDR2 is FQNEAQ.

The chain is built from TRBV20-1 and TRBJ2-3, with D maybe TRBD1 (5 bases). The CDR3 totals 11 residues. Germline lookup yields CDR1 DFQATT and CDR2 SNEGSKA (reference sequence). Trimming took 5 bases from V and 6 from J, leaving 9 bases between them. Here the CDR3 reads CSAGHKDTQYF. CDR3 nucleotides: TGCAGTGCTGGACATAAGGATACGCAGTATTTT.

The table lists this clone with a count of one. The V call is TRBV7-8, the J call TRBJ2-1, with D perhaps matching TRBD1 or TRBD2 (5 bases each). V shed 2 bases and J shed 0 bases, with 11 bases lying between them. The CDR3 runs to 16 residues. Looked up from germline, CDR1 is SGHVS and CDR2 is FQNEAQ. CDR3 protein: CASSLRGGSSYNEQFF. In DNA, the CDR3 is TGTGCCAGCAGCTTAAGGGGTGGGAGCTCCTACAATGAGCAGTTCTTC.

This clone was observed a few times. The chain links TRBV7-8 to TRBJ2-1, with D tentatively TRBD2 (5 bases). Trimming stripped 1 base from V and 5 bases from J, with 12 bases between. The CDR3 is 15 residues long. CDR1 is SGHVS and CDR2 is FQNEAQ in the germline V gene. DNA for the CDR3: TGTGCCAGCAGCTTAGTATCGGGATCGAACAATGAGCAGTTCTTC. The encoded protein is CASSLVSGSNNEQFF. The full variable domain, its missing parts supplied by reference TRBV7-8 and TRBJ2-1, is GAGVSQSPRYKVAKRGQDVALRCDPISGHVSLFWYQQALGQGPEFLTYFQNEAQLDKSGLPSDRFFAERPEGSVSTLKIQRTQQEDSAVYLCASSLVSGSNNEQFFGPGTRLTVL.

This clone was seen just once. The rearrangement links TRBV4-2 to TRBJ2-2; 10 nucleotides agree with TRBD2. CDR1 and CDR2 (germline): LGHNA, YNFKEQ. V dropped 0 bases and J dropped 2; count of bases not matched to a gene: 9. The CDR3 totals 19 residues. In DNA, the CDR3 is TGTGCCAGCAGCCAAGAACGCTCTGGACTAGCGGCAAACACCGGGGAGCTGTTTTTT. Residues: CASSQERSGLAANTGELFF.

V is TRBV14 and J is TRBJ2-1, with 9 bases matching TRBD2. The CDR3 is 15 residues long. CDR1 and CDR2 (germline): SGHDN, FVKESK. The ends lost 4 bases at V and 10 bases at J; junction bases unmatched: 11. The CDR3 protein is CASSRSSGILGEQFF. CDR3 DNA sequence: TGTGCCAGCAGCCGGTCTAGCGGGATCTTAGGCGAGCAGTTCTTC. The full variable domain, in which reference TRBV14 and TRBJ2-1 provide the parts outside the CDR3, is EAGVTQFPSHSVIEKGQTVTLRCDPISGHDNLYWYRRVMGKEIKFLLHFVKESKQDESGMPNNRFLAERTGGTYSTLKVQPAELEDSGVYFCASSRSSGILGEQFFGPGTRLTVL.

The V and J genes are TRBV11-2 and TRBJ1-2; a weak D match, TRBD1 (6 bases). CDR3 length: 13 residues. Germline V gene sequence: CDR1 SGHAT, CDR2 FQNNGV. V gave up 4 bases and J gave up 2 bases, with 8 bases separating them. The CDR3 nucleotides read TGTGCCAGCAGCTCGACAGGCAACTATGGCTACACCTTC. This encodes CASSSTGNYGYTF.

The gene calls are TRBV2 and TRBJ1-1; D is possibly TRBD1 (5 bases). Trimming took 5 bases from V and 7 from J, leaving 14 bases between them. The CDR3 is made up of 13 amino acids. CDR1 SNHLY and CDR2 FYNNEI come from the germline V gene. The CDR3 nucleotides read TGTGCCAGCAGTAACAGGCCCCCCTTTGAAGCTTTCTTT. Translation: CASSNRPPFEAFF.

The chain uses TRBV5-6 and TRBJ1-5, with D perhaps matching TRBD1 (5 bases). The germline gives CDR1 SGHDT, CDR2 YYEEEE. Trimming took 0 bases from V and 4 from J, leaving 8 bases between them. CDR3 length equals 14 residues. CDR3 sequence (DNA): TGTGCCAGCAGCTTGGGGGGGGGAAATCAGCCCCAGCATTTT. Protein product: CASSLGGGNQPQHF.

The chain couples TRBV18 to TRBJ2-6; D call uncertain. Germline V gives CDR1 KGHSH, CDR2 LQKENI. Trimming pared 3 bases from V and 0 bases from J, leaving 12 bases between. The CDR3 length is 17 residues. CDR3 amino acids: CASSPGETLSGANVLTF. The CDR3 bases are TGTGCCAGCTCACCGGGCGAGACCCTCTCTGGGGCCAACGTCCTGACTTTC.

The chain carries TRBV7-8 and TRBJ1-4; 8 nucleotides match TRBD1. The J segment lost 8 bases and the V segment lost 5 bases, leaving 7 bases of the junction unmatched. Germline V gives CDR1 SGHVS, CDR2 FQNEAQ. The CDR3 loop spans 14 amino acids. CDR3 amino acids: CASSRGQAGEKLFF. The CDR3 bases are TGTGCCAGCAGCAGGGGACAGGCGGGCGAAAAACTGTTTTTT.